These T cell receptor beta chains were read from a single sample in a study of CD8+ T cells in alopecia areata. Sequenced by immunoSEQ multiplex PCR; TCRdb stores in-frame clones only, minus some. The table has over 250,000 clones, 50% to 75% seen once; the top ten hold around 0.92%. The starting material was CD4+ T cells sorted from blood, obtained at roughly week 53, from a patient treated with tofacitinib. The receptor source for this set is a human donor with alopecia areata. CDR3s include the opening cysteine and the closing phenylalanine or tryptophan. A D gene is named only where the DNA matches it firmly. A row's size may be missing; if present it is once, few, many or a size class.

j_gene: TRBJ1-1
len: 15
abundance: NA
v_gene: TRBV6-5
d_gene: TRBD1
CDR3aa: CASSYAGTVSTEAFF
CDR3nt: TGTGCCAGCAGTTACGCCGGGACAGTTTCCACTGAAGCTTTCTTT

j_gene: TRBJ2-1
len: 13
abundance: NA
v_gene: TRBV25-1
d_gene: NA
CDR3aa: CASSHPVYNEQFF
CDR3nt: TGTGCCAGCTCCCACCCAGTTTACAATGAGCAGTTCTTC

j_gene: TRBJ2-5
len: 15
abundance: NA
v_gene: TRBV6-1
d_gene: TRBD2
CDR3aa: CASRRASGVPETQYF
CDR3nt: TGTGCCAGCAGGCGGGCTAGCGGGGTCCCAGAGACCCAGTACTTC

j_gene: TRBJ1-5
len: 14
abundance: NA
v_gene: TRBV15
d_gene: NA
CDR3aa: CATSRVQGGQPQHF
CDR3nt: TGTGCCACCAGCAGAGTACAGGGAGGACAGCCCCAGCATTTT

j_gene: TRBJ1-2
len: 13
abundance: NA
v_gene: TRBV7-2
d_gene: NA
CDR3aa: CASSLFWTQGYTF
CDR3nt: TGTGCCAGCAGCTTATTCTGGACTCAAGGCTACACCTTC

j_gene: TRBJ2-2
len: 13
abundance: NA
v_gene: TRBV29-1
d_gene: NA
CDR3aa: CSVGHTNTGELFF
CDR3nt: TGCAGCGTTGGACATACGAACACCGGGGAGCTGTTTTTT

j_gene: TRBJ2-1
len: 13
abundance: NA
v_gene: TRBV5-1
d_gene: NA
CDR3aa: CASSFNRVSEQFF
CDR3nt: TGCGCCAGCAGCTTTAACAGGGTTAGTGAGCAGTTCTTC

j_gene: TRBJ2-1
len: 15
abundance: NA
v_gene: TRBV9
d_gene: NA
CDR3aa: CASSVEPGRYNEQFF
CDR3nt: TGTGCCAGCAGCGTAGAGCCAGGGAGATACAATGAGCAGTTCTTC

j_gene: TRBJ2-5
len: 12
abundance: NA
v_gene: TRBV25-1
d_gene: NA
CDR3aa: CASSERGETQYF
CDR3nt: TGTGCCAGCAGTGAAAGGGGAGAGACCCAGTACTTC

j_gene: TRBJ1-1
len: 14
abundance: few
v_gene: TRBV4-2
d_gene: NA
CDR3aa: CASSQPGGNTEAFF
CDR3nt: TGTGCCAGCAGCCAACCGGGGGGGAACACTGAAGCTTTCTTT

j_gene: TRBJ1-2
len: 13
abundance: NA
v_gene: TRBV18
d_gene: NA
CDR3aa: CASSPQGDYGYTF
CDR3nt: TGTGCCAGCTCTCCCCAGGGCGACTATGGCTACACCTTC

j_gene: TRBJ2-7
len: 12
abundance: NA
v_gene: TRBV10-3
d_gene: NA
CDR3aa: CAISEPAREQYF
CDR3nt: TGTGCCATCAGTGAGCCGGCGAGGGAGCAGTACTTC

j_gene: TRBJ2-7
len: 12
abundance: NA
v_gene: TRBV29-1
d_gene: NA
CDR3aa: CSVNTGSGEQYF
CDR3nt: TGCAGCGTGAACACTGGGTCGGGCGAGCAGTACTTC

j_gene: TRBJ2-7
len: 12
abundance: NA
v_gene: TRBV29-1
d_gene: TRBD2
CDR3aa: CSAGLAGPEQYF
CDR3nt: TGCAGCGCGGGACTAGCGGGGCCTGAGCAGTACTTC

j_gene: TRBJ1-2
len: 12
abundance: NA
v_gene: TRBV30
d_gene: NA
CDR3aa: CAWSQGRYGYTF
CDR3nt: TGTGCCTGGAGCCAGGGTCGATATGGCTACACCTTC

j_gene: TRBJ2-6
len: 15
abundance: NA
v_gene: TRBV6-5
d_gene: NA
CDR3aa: CASSYSGAGANVLTF
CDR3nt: TGTGCCAGCAGTTACTCAGGGGCTGGGGCCAACGTCCTGACTTTC

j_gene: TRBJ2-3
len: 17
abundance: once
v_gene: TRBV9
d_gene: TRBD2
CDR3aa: CASSVLSGGRGTDTQYF
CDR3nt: TGTGCCAGCAGCGTCCTCAGCGGGGGGCGCGGCACAGATACGCAGTATTTT

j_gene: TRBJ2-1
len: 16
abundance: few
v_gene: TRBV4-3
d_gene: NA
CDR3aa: CASSQDKGRGYNEQFF
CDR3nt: TGCGCCAGCAGCCAAGATAAGGGCCGTGGCTACAATGAGCAGTTCTTC

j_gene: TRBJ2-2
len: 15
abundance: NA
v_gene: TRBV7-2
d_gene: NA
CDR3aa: CASSRDAANTGELFF
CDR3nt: TGTGCCAGCAGCCGGGACGCCGCGAACACCGGGGAGCTGTTTTTT

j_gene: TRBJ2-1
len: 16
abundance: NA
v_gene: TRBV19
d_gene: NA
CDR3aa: CASSIDSPQRYNEQFF
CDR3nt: TGTGCCAGTAGTATAGACTCCCCACAGCGTTACAATGAGCAGTTCTTC

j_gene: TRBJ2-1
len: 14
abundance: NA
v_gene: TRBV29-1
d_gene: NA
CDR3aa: CSVAQTPGVDEQFF
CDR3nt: TGCAGCGTGGCACAAACGCCCGGGGTGGATGAGCAGTTCTTC

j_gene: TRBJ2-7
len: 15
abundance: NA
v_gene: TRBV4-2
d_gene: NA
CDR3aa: CASSQAHRTDYEQYF
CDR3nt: TGTGCCAGCAGCCAAGCCCACCGGACAGACTACGAGCAGTACTTC

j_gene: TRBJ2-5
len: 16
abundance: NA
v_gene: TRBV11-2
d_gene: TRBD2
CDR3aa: CASRPGLALYQETQYF
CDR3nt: TGTGCCAGCAGACCAGGACTAGCCCTGTACCAAGAGACCCAGTACTTC

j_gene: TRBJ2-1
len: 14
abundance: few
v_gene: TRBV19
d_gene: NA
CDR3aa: CASSLDSFYNEQFF
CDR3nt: TGTGCCAGTAGTTTGGACTCTTTCTACAATGAGCAGTTCTTC

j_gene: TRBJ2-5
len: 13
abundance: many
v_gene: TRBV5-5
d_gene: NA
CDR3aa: CASSPQGKETQYF
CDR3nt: TGTGCCAGCAGTCCGCAGGGGAAAGAGACCCAGTACTTC

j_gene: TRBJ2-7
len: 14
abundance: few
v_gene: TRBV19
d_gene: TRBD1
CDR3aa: CASSIVTGAYEQYF
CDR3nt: TGTGCCAGTAGTATCGTAACAGGGGCCTACGAGCAGTACTTC

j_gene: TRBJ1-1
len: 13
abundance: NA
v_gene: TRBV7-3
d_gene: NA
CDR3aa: CASSATVNTEAFF
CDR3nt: TGTGCCAGCAGCGCGACGGTAAACACTGAAGCTTTCTTT

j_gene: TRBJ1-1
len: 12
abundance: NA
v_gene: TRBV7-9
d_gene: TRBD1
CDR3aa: CAPGQGETEAFF
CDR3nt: TGTGCCCCGGGACAGGGAGAGACTGAAGCTTTCTTT

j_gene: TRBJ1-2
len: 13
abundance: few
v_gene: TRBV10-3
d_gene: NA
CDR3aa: CAINREAFYGYTF
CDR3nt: TGTGCCATCAACAGGGAAGCATTCTATGGCTACACCTTC

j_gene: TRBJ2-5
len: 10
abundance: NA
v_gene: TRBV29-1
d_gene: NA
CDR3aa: CSCEEETQYF
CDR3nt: TGCAGCTGTGAAGAGGAAACCCAGTACTTC

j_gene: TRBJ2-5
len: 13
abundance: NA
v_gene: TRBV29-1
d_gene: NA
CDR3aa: CSVERGPQETQYF
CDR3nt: TGCAGCGTTGAAAGGGGTCCGCAAGAGACCCAGTACTTC

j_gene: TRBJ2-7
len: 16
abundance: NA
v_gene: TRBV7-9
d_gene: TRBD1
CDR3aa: CASSLIWTGSSYEQYF
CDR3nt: TGTGCCAGCAGCTTAATCTGGACAGGGAGCTCCTACGAGCAGTACTTC

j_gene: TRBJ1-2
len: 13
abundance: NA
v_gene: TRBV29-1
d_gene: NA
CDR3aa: CSATPGAGYGYTF
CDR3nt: TGCAGCGCTACCCCGGGCGCCGGCTATGGCTACACCTTC

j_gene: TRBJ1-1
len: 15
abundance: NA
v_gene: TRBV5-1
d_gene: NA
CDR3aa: CASSPDSGRPTEAFF
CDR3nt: TGCGCCAGCAGCCCGGACAGCGGGCGGCCCACTGAAGCTTTCTTT

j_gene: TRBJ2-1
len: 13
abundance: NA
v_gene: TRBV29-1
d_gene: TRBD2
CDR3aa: CSVTPGTNNEQFF
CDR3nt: TGCAGCGTTACCCCGGGGACTAACAATGAGCAGTTCTTC

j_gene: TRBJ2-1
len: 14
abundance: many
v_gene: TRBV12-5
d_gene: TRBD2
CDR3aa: CASLAGGSYNEQFF
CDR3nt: TGTGCTAGCCTAGCGGGGGGCTCCTACAATGAGCAGTTCTTC

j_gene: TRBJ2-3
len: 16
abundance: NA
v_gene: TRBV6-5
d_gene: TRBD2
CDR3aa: CASSYTELAGLDTQYF
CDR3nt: TGTGCCAGCAGTTACACGGAACTAGCGGGGTTGGATACGCAGTATTTT

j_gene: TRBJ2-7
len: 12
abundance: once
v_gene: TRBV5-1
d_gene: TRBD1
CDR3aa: CASSATGNEQYF
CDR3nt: TGCGCCAGCAGCGCGACAGGGAACGAGCAGTACTTC

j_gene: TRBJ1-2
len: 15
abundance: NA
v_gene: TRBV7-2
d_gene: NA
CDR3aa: CASSLFQGTNYGYTF
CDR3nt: TGTGCCAGCAGCTTATTTCAGGGGACCAACTATGGCTACACCTTC

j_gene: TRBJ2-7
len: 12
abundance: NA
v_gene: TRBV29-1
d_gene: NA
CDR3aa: CSVEVEVYEQYF
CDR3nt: TGCAGCGTTGAAGTTGAGGTCTACGAGCAGTACTTC

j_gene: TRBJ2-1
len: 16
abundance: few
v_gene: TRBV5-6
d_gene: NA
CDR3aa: CASSIRTASSYNEQFF
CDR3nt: TGTGCCAGCAGCATACGGACAGCGAGCTCCTACAATGAGCAGTTCTTC

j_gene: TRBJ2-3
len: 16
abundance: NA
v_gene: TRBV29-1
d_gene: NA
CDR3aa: CSVEDGRGPSTDTQYF
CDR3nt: TGCAGCGTTGAAGATGGGCGGGGCCCTAGCACAGATACGCAGTATTTT

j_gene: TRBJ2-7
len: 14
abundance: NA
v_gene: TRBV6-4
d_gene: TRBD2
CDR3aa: CASSAGTSGGEQYF
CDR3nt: TGTGCCAGCAGTGCCGGGACTAGCGGGGGCGAGCAGTACTTC